The T cell receptor (beta chain) described here comes from a study of circulating and synovial CD4+ cells in juvenile arthritis. Study-level findings and limits: Bulk blood CD4 repertoires were more diverse than these.

Germline V gene data show CDR1 as SGHDT and CDR2 as YYEEEE. The length of the CDR3 is 14 residues. V was cut by 2 bases and J by 7 bases, with 12 bases left in between. Note on this clone: The target antigen is unknown.

This table comes from immunoSEQ multiplex PCR, and its TCRdb copy is limited to in-frame clones, with some not included. The sample lists about 36,000 clones; 85% to 95% were seen once. This receptor was obtained from a human donor with juvenile idiopathic arthritis. The source material was CD4+ T cells from blood. The V gene is TRBV5-6, the J gene TRBJ1-4, with a possible D match to TRBD1 (5 bases). The CDR3 coding sequence is TGTGCCAGCAGCTTCGTTGGGGGGATTGAAAAACTGTTTTTT. Translated: CASSFVGGIEKLFF.